This TCR beta chain was captured by sequencing in a study of blood T cell repertoires in COVID-19. About the study: COVID-19 samples from acute and convalescent phases originated in the United States, Italy and Spain. T cells, B-cell-depleted T cells, or PBMCs supplied cDNA or gDNA.

Source study methods: Reference gene primers were amplified, and this amplification served to estimate nucleated cell counts. Sequencing used immunoSEQ multiplex PCR; TCRdb keeps in-frame clones, though not all of them. D and trimming come from the DNA, and the V and J calls and clone size come from that table. The sample has approximately 230,000 clones; approximately 90% are singletons. The sequenced material came from peripheral blood. The TCR comes from a young man who had recovered from COVID-19.

The CDR3: CASSEVVGWDSPLHF. CDR3 coding DNA: TGTGCCAGCAGTGAAGTCGTCGGGTGGGATTCACCCCTCCACTTT. This chain joins TRBV2 and TRBJ1-6; D is undetermined. Between the trimmed V and J ends, which lost 1 base and 8 bases, there was a span of 12 bases. CDR1 and CDR2 (germline): SNHLY, FYNNEI. The CDR3 contains 15 residues.